Below are 20 T cell receptor beta chains sequenced from a single sample in a study of blood T cell repertoires in COVID-19 (dated by TCRdb to the early 2020s). The library came from the immunoSEQ multiplex PCR assay. TCRdb's version of the immuneACCESS table is confined to in-frame rearrangements and falls short of the full clone set. An unresolved V gene accounts for under half of the shortfall where checked; the remainder is of unknown origin. Present in this sample are about 300,000 clones, about 81% of which were seen just once. The ten most abundant clones make up 1.4% to 1.5% of the sample. The source material was peripheral blood. The receptor set was obtained from a human donor with COVID-19, enrolled during active disease. The donor label of this sample is uncertain.

This chain joins TRBV20-1 and TRBJ1-1; D not resolved. The CDR3 consists of 11 residues. Germline V gene data show CDR1 as DFQATT and CDR2 as SNEGSKA (reference sequence). Deletions cut 1 base from V and 8 bases from J, with 8 bases between. CDR3: CSARGAAEAFF. CDR3 coding DNA: TGCAGTGCTAGAGGTGCGGCCGAAGCTTTCTTT.

The V gene is TRBV29-1, the J gene TRBJ2-3; 8 bases map to TRBD2. This CDR3 has 14 amino acids. In germline, CDR1 is SQVTM, CDR2 ANQGSEA. V shed 8 bases and J 4 bases; nucleotides not matched to a gene: 11. The CDR3 is CSTQREPSADTQYF. The CDR3 nucleotides read TGCAGCACCCAGCGGGAGCCCAGCGCAGATACGCAGTATTTT.

The CDR3: CASSDSGRVANTGELFF. CDR3 sequence (DNA): TGTGCCAGCAGTGACAGCGGGAGGGTGGCGAACACCGGGGAGCTGTTTTTT. The chain joins TRBV6-1 to TRBJ2-2; TRBD2 matches 10 bases. The V gene end was trimmed by 3 bases and the J gene end by 0 bases; junction bases not matched to a gene: 4. CDR3 size: 17 residues. Germline V gives CDR1 MNHNS, CDR2 SASEGT.

The chain employs TRBV5-4 and TRBJ1-1; D gene unclear. This CDR3 contains 16 residues. Looked up from germline, CDR1 is SGHNT and CDR2 is YYREEE (reference sequence). Deletions cut 3 bases from V and 0 bases from J, with 15 bases between. The CDR3 bases are TGTGCCAGCAGCTCACAGTACAGAGACATGAACACTGAAGCTTTCTTT. Encoded protein: CASSSQYRDMNTEAFF.

The chain links TRBV27 to TRBJ2-1; D remains ambiguous. The V gene lost 6 bases and the J gene lost 0 bases, with 9 bases spanning the gap. This CDR3 is built from 14 residues. Germline V CDR1 and CDR2: MNHEY, SMNVEV (reference sequence). CDR3 nucleotide sequence: TGTGCCAGCAGCGACATCGACTCCTACAATGAGCAGTTCTTC. As protein: CASSDIDSYNEQFF.

This chain connects TRBV19 to TRBJ2-5; 11 bases fit TRBD2. This CDR3 has 17 residues. The germline gives CDR1 LNHDA, CDR2 SQIVND (reference sequence). V dropped 4 bases and J dropped 4; count of bases not matched to a gene: 11. CDR3 loop: CASSTSPSGRFLETQYF. The DNA for the CDR3 is TGTGCCAGTAGTACCAGTCCTAGCGGGAGGTTCCTAGAGACCCAGTACTTC.

The rearrangement uses TRBV28 and TRBJ1-5; the match to TRBD1 covers 9 bases. Germline values: CDR1 MDHEN, CDR2 SYDVKM. Germline trimming cut 4 bases from V and 5 bases from J; bases unmatched to any gene: 6. This CDR3 contains 15 residues. CDR3 loop: CASSSNRGLDQPQHF. In DNA form, the CDR3 reads TGTGCCAGCAGTTCGAACAGGGGGCTTGATCAGCCCCAGCATTTT.

This chain connects TRBV27 to TRBJ2-1; 16 bases match TRBD2. Unmatched junction bases numbered 6, after V lost 3 bases and J lost 7 bases. Germline assignment: CDR1 MNHEY and CDR2 SMNVEV (reference sequence). The CDR3 has 17 residues. The CDR3 here is CASSFPGLAGGSNEQFF. The CDR3 bases are TGTGCCAGCAGTTTCCCGGGACTAGCGGGAGGGTCGAATGAGCAGTTCTTC.

The rearrangement links TRBV28 to TRBJ1-2; 10 nucleotides agree with TRBD1. CDR1 is MDHEN and CDR2 is SYDVKM in the germline V gene. V was clipped by 5 bases and J by 2 bases; unmatched bases: 5. The CDR3 covers 15 residues. CDR3 loop: CASSMTGGRNYGYTF. In DNA form, the CDR3 reads TGTGCCAGCAGTATGACAGGGGGCCGAAACTATGGCTACACCTTC.

This chain joins TRBV10-3 and TRBJ2-5, with 10 bases identical to TRBD2. V dropped 4 bases and J dropped 3; count of bases not matched to a gene: 11. Looked up from germline, CDR1 is ENHRY and CDR2 is SYGVKD. This CDR3 is built from 17 residues. The CDR3 is CAISAGGRLAGEETQYF. CDR3 sequence (DNA): TGTGCCATCAGTGCCGGAGGTCGGCTAGCGGGGGAAGAGACCCAGTACTTC.

CDR3 DNA sequence: TGTGCCAGCAGCCAAGGAGGCGGAACAACGAGCAATCAGCCCCAGCATTTT. Translation gives CASSQGGGTTSNQPQHF. The J gene is TRBJ1-5, the V gene TRBV3-1 (or the pseudogene TRBV3-2); D gene ambiguous. The V end was cut by 1 base, the J end by 1 base, with 14 bases between. CDR1 is LGHDT and CDR2 is YNNKEL in the germline V gene (reference sequence). CDR3 length: 17 residues.

This clone occurred once. The chain is built from TRBV30 and TRBJ2-2, with 12 bases aligning to TRBD2. Looked up from germline, CDR1 is GTSNPN and CDR2 is SVGIG (reference sequence). This CDR3 has 15 amino acids. V lost 5 bases, J lost 5 bases, and 6 bases stayed unmatched. This CDR3 is CAWGEGTSGTGELFF. CDR3 bases: TGTGCCTGGGGGGAAGGGACTAGCGGGACCGGGGAGCTGTTTTTT.

The chain carries TRBV30 and TRBJ1-3; tentatively, D is TRBD1 (5 bases). The V gene's germline CDR1 is GTSNPN and CDR2 SVGIG (reference sequence). V was shortened by 2 bases and J by 0 bases, with 8 bases between the two germline ends. The CDR3 is 14 residues long. This CDR3 reads CAWSQQVSGNTIYF. The CDR3 bases are TGTGCCTGGAGTCAACAGGTCTCTGGAAACACCATATATTTT.

This clone was counted once. The V gene is TRBV5-1, the J gene TRBJ1-4; D is perhaps TRBD1 (6 bases). The V and J ends lost 3 bases and 5 bases respectively, with 17 bases between them. The CDR3 is 16 amino acids. Per germline, CDR1 SGHRS and CDR2 YFSETQ. CDR3 coding DNA: TGCGCCAGCAGCTCCAGGATGACAGGCTCAAATGAAAAACTGTTTTTT. It specifies CASSSRMTGSNEKLFF.

V and J are TRBV7-9 and TRBJ1-2; 9 nucleotides match TRBD1. With V trimmed by 4 bases and J by 4 bases, 4 bases remained unmatched. The CDR3 loop spans 14 amino acids. Germline V CDR1 and CDR2: SEHNR, FQNEAQ (reference sequence). As DNA, the CDR3 is TGTGCCAGCAGCTCACAGGGGGCGGGCTATGGCTACACCTTC. This gives the protein CASSSQGAGYGYTF.

The rearrangement links TRBV11-2 to TRBJ1-2; no definite D call. CDR1 SGHAT and CDR2 FQNNGV come from the germline V gene. V was cut by 7 bases and J by 2 bases, with 14 bases left in between. The CDR3 extends over 14 amino acids. CDR3: CASTLSRVNYGYTF. CDR3 coding DNA: TGTGCCAGCACCCTATCGAGGGTCAACTATGGCTACACCTTC.

This chain joins TRBV27 and TRBJ2-1, with TRBD1 identical over 9 bases. After removal of 1 base from V and 7 bases from J, the junction contained 11 bases not matched to a gene. The CDR3 contains 17 residues. Looked up from germline, CDR1 is MNHEY and CDR2 is SMNVEV (reference sequence). The CDR3 loop reads CASSLLGMGQGRNEQFF. Written as DNA, the CDR3 is TGTGCCAGCAGTTTATTGGGGATGGGACAGGGAAGGAATGAGCAGTTCTTC.

The V call is TRBV18, the J call TRBJ2-3; 11 nucleotides line up with TRBD2. Unmatched junction bases numbered 9, after V lost 1 base and J lost 3 bases. This CDR3 spans 18 amino acids. Germline loops: CDR1 KGHSH, CDR2 LQKENI. CDR3 nucleotides: TGTGCCAGCTCACCACAAACGACTAGCGGGACGAGGACAGATACGCAGTATTTT. It specifies CASSPQTTSGTRTDTQYF.

V usage is TRBV5-1 and J usage is TRBJ1-4, with 8 bases aligning to TRBD1. Germline CDR1 reads SGHRS; CDR2 reads YFSETQ. Trimming cost V 1 base and J 7 bases; bases outside gene matches: 6. The CDR3 is 15 amino acids. The CDR3 loop is CASSLRTGLGEKLFF. The CDR3 nucleotides read TGCGCCAGCAGCTTGAGGACAGGGCTTGGTGAAAAACTGTTTTTT.

V is TRBV7-2 and J is TRBJ2-3; 7 bases are shared with TRBD2. Germline values: CDR1 SGHTA, CDR2 FQGNSA. This CDR3 spans 16 amino acids. Germline trimming cut 3 bases from V and 0 bases from J; bases unmatched to any gene: 6. For the CDR3, the DNA is TGTGCCAGCAGCTTCGTTGGTAGCGGGAGCACAGATACGCAGTATTTT. Translation: CASSFVGSGSTDTQYF.